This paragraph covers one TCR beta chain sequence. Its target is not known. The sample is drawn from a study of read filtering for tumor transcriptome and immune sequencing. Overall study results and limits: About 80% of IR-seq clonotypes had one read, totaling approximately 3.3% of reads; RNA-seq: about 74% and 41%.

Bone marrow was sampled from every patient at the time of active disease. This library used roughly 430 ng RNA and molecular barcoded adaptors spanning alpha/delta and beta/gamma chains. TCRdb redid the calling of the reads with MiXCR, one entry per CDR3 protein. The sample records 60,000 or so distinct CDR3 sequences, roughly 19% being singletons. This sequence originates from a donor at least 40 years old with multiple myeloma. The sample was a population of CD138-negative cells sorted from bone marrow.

The CDR3 DNA sequence: TGCAGTGCTAACTCGGACAGGGGGAGTCGTCAGCCCCAGCATTTT. It is translated as CSANSDRGSRQPQHF. This chain uses TRBV20-1 with TRBJ1-5, with TRBD1 identical over 10 bases. The ends lost 4 bases at V and 6 bases at J; junction bases unmatched: 9. CDR1 and CDR2 (germline): DFQATT, SNEGSKA (reference sequence). This CDR3 contains 15 residues.